The 10 T cell receptor beta chains below all came from one sample that was sequenced in a study of control samples from healthy donors and cancer patients. The method was immunoSEQ multiplex PCR; TCRdb's version includes in-frame clones alone and lacks a portion of them. The table lists 60,000 or so clones, roughly 88% of them singletons, with roughly 3.8% in the top ten. Sequenced material: blood. The receptors shown here come from a man in his fifties or sixties in good health.

This chain connects TRBV12-3 or TRBV12-4 to TRBJ1-2; a weak D match, TRBD1 (5 bases). The CDR3 has 12 residues. Trimming cost V 5 bases and J 7 bases, with 11 bases left between them. CDR3 protein: CASSELRGGYTF. In DNA, the CDR3 is TGTGCCAGCAGTGAACTTAGGGGTGGCTACACCTTC.

About this clone itself: The same CDR3 is also encoded by other DNA sequences in this sample. The chain joins TRBV7-9 to TRBJ2-5; TRBD1 aligns across 10 bases. The germline V gene has CDR1 SEHNR and CDR2 FQNEAQ (reference sequence). The CDR3 has 17 residues. The ends lost 4 bases at V and 5 bases at J; junction bases unmatched: 13. In DNA form, the CDR3 reads TGTGCCAGCAGCTGGGTCGGACAGGGGGGTTTTGGGGAGACCCAGTACTTC. It translates to CASSWVGQGGFGETQYF.

V is TRBV18 and J is TRBJ1-1; 11 bases agree with TRBD1. V shed 3 bases, J shed 1 base, and the junction held 1 base outside the gene matches. CDR3 length equals 15 residues. Germline V gene sequence: CDR1 KGHSH, CDR2 LQKENI. The CDR3: CASSPGQGANTEAFF. The CDR3 DNA follows: TGTGCCAGCTCACCCGGACAGGGGGCGAACACTGAAGCTTTCTTT. The full variable domain, rest sourced from reference TRBV18 and TRBJ1-1, is NAGVMQNPRHLVRRRGQEARLRCSPMKGHSHVYWYRQLPEEGLKFMVYLQKENIIDESGMPKERFSAEFPKEGPSILRIQQVVRGDSAAYFCASSPGQGANTEAFFGQGTRLTVV.

The chain uses TRBV12-3 or TRBV12-4 and TRBJ1-5; no clear D gene. V lost 1 base and J 5 bases, leaving 0 bases between the germline ends. The CDR3 is made up of 11 amino acids. CDR3 protein: CASSLDQPQHF. In DNA, the CDR3 is TGTGCCAGCAGTTTAGATCAGCCCCAGCATTTT.

This clone came up once. The chain employs TRBV6-4 and TRBJ2-2; D not certain. The CDR3 covers 14 residues. Trimming cost V 6 bases and J 0 bases, with 8 bases left between them. Germline-derived CDR1 and CDR2 are MRHNA and SNTAGT. The CDR3 DNA reads TGTGCCAGCAGAGGACGGCCGAACACCGGGGAGCTGTTTTTT. Amino acid sequence: CASRGRPNTGELFF.

This sequence joins TRBV4-1 and TRBJ2-5; 11 bases map to TRBD1. J was trimmed by 2 bases and V by 4 bases; bases with no gene match: 6. CDR1 MGHRA and CDR2 YSYEKL come from the germline V gene. The CDR3 is made up of 16 amino acids. In nucleotides, the CDR3 is TGCGCCAGCAGCCCCTGGGGGACAGGGGGTCAAGAGACCCAGTACTTC. The encoded protein is CASSPWGTGGQETQYF.

This clone appeared a single time. This sequence joins TRBV27 and TRBJ2-7; 8 bases line up with TRBD1. CDR3 length: 15 amino acids. V trimming: 4 bases; J trimming: 2 bases; junction bases outside the gene matches: 7. Germline V gives CDR1 MNHEY, CDR2 SMNVEV (reference sequence). CDR3 in DNA: TGTGCCAGCAGTTCTTGGGACAGGCTAACCTACGAGCAGTACTTC. Translating gives CASSSWDRLTYEQYF.

The V and J genes are TRBV7-9 and TRBJ2-1, with TRBD1 identical over 8 bases. This CDR3 comprises 15 residues. Germline V gives CDR1 SEHNR, CDR2 FQNEAQ (reference sequence). V shed 5 bases and J 5 bases; nucleotides not matched to a gene: 8. CDR3 sequence (DNA): TGTGCCAGCAGCCCTTACGGACAGGGAGACAATGAGCAGTTCTTC. It encodes CASSPYGQGDNEQFF.

V is TRBV28 and J is TRBJ1-5; 7 positions agree with TRBD1. Germline V gene sequence: CDR1 MDHEN, CDR2 SYDVKM. The CDR3 is made up of 16 amino acids. The V and J ends lost 4 bases and 6 bases, in that order; junction bases with no gene match: 12. CDR3 amino acids: CASSSPGTATFQPQHF. The CDR3 nucleotides read TGTGCCAGCAGTTCCCCCGGGACAGCAACCTTTCAGCCCCAGCATTTT.

V gene TRBV6-5 combines with J gene TRBJ2-7; the match to TRBD1 covers 7 bases. Trimming cost V 8 bases and J 3 bases; bases outside gene matches: 4. The CDR3 loop spans 12 amino acids. CDR1 is MNHEY, CDR2 SVGAGI, per germline. CDR3 in amino acids: CASGDRGYEQYF. In DNA, the CDR3 is TGTGCCAGCGGGGACAGAGGCTACGAGCAGTACTTC.